The clone carrying this TCR beta chain has a count of ten or more. This record belongs to a study of Graves' ophthalmopathy and Graves' hyperthyroidism. Looking at the study overall: There was a collection of peripheral blood at initial diagnosis, before any treatment.

The ends lost 7 bases at V and 5 bases at J; junction bases unmatched: 7. The CDR3 sequence is 14 residues long. Scientists amplified the TCR beta CDR3 regions from RNA transcripts. After a first-round RT-PCR with HTBI primers, a second-round multiplex PCR was run. TCRdb fed the multiplex PCR reads into MiXCR, producing one record per CDR3 protein. The table includes fewer than 400,000 distinct CDR3 sequences, around 16% detected once. V gene TRBV12-3 or TRBV12-4 combines with J gene TRBJ2-5; 10 bases line up with TRBD1. This receptor was identified in a young woman with Graves' ophthalmopathy. The sample comprised peripheral blood. DNA for the CDR3: TGTGCCAGCAATCGACAGGGGGCTCAGGAGACCCAGTACTTC. Translated, it gives CASNRQGAQETQYF.